The 31 T cell receptor beta chains listed next were all sequenced from one sample in a study of blood T cell repertoires in COVID-19. Generated by immunoSEQ multiplex PCR, the TCRdb table keeps only in-frame clones and is missing some. This table holds 200,000 to 250,000 clones, 65% to 85% found once. Input material: peripheral blood. The source of these receptors is a woman in her sixties with acute or convalescent COVID-19.

The V call is TRBV15, the J call TRBJ2-3; no firm D call. The CDR3 is made up of 12 amino acids. The V end lost 3 bases, the J end lost 2 bases, and 3 bases lay between the germline ends. Germline CDR1 LNHNV, CDR2 YYDKDF (reference sequence). CDR3 sequence: CATSSHTDTQYF. The CDR3 DNA is TGTGCCACCAGCAGTCACACAGATACGCAGTATTTT. Supplemented by reference TRBV15 and TRBJ2-3, the full variable domain reads DAMVIQNPRYQVTQFGKPVTLSCSQTLNHNVMYWYQQKSSQAPKLLFHYYDKDFNNEADTPDNFQSRRPNTSFCFLDIRSPGLGDTAMYLCATSSHTDTQYFGPGTRLTVL.

The chain couples TRBV6-5 to TRBJ1-1, with unresolved D. This CDR3 has 11 amino acids. The V and J ends lost 8 bases and 2 bases respectively, with 6 bases between them. CDR1 is MNHEY and CDR2 is SVGAGI in the germline V gene. DNA for the CDR3: TGTGCCAGCTTGAGAAACACTGAAGCTTTCTTT. It codes for CASLRNTEAFF.

This clone was detected only once. The CDR3 DNA follows: TGTGCCAGCTCACTTGACAGGGGAAGTCAGCCCCAGCATTTT. Its translation: CASSLDRGSQPQHF. The chain combines TRBV18 with TRBJ1-5; 8 positions match TRBD1. The J segment lost 6 bases and the V segment lost 4 bases, leaving 5 bases of the junction unmatched. From germline, CDR1 is KGHSH and CDR2 LQKENI. The CDR3 sequence is 14 residues long.

The V and J genes are TRBV10-3 and TRBJ1-1; TRBD1 might be the D (5 bases). The V gene's germline CDR1 is ENHRY and CDR2 SYGVKD. The CDR3 is 13 residues long. The ends were cut back, 7 bases at V and 0 bases at J, with 9 bases in the middle. CDR3 in DNA: TGTGCCATCAAAGCGGGGGTGAACACTGAAGCTTTCTTT. Translation: CAIKAGVNTEAFF.

The V call is TRBV19, the J call TRBJ1-6, with D perhaps matching TRBD1 (6 bases). Germline lookup yields CDR1 LNHDA and CDR2 SQIVND (reference sequence). V shed 4 bases and J shed 2 bases, with 15 bases lying between them. CDR3 length: 17 residues. The CDR3 sequence is CASSTRGRGTYNSPLHF. The CDR3 nucleotides read TGTGCCAGTAGTACCAGGGGCAGGGGCACCTATAATTCACCCCTCCACTTT.

DNA of the CDR3: TGTGCCAGCAGCTTAGACAGGTTCACAGATACGCAGTATTTT. It encodes CASSLDRFTDTQYF. The rearrangement joins TRBV7-8 to TRBJ2-3; perhaps TRBD1 as D (5 bases). Trimming removed 1 base from V and 2 bases from J, with 7 bases in between. The CDR3 is made up of 14 amino acids. The germline gives CDR1 SGHVS, CDR2 FQNEAQ.

The rearrangement joins TRBV6-5 to TRBJ2-7; D might be TRBD1 (6 bases). Germline V CDR1 and CDR2: MNHEY, SVGAGI. The germline V and J ends were trimmed by 6 bases and 2 bases, with 14 bases remaining between them. This CDR3 has 14 residues. This CDR3 is CASRGLRTAYEQYF. CDR3 DNA: TGTGCCAGCAGGGGCCTAAGGACAGCCTACGAGCAGTACTTC.

V is TRBV6-5 and J is TRBJ2-4; TRBD1 matches at 7 bases. The trim removed 4 bases at V and 0 bases at J, leaving 6 bases unmatched. CDR3 length equals 16 residues. Germline V gives CDR1 MNHEY, CDR2 SVGAGI. The CDR3 DNA reads TGTGCCAGCAGTTTACAGGGGTGGCTAGCCAAAAACATTCAGTACTTC. Its translation is CASSLQGWLAKNIQYF.

The chain carries TRBV28 and TRBJ1-3, with D perhaps TRBD1 (5 bases). The CDR3 is made up of 14 amino acids. The germline V gene has CDR1 MDHEN and CDR2 SYDVKM. Trimming took 6 bases from V and 7 from J, leaving 16 bases between them. This chain's CDR3 is CASSPSGGRNTIYF. In DNA, the CDR3 is TGTGCCAGCAGCCCCAGCGGGGGGAGGAACACCATATATTTT.

This chain uses TRBV5-1 with TRBJ1-2, with TRBD1 matching over 7 bases. The CDR3 runs to 14 residues. V was pared by 5 bases and J by 4 bases, with 8 bases of the junction left unmatched. Germline V CDR1 and CDR2: SGHRS, YFSETQ. CDR3 sequence (DNA): TGCGCCAGCAGACGACAGGGACCATCCTATGGCTACACCTTC. As protein: CASRRQGPSYGYTF. The full variable domain, in which reference TRBV5-1 and TRBJ1-2 provide the parts outside the CDR3, is KAGVTQTPRYLIKTRGQQVTLSCSPISGHRSVSWYQQTPGQGLQFLFEYFSETQRNKGNFPGRFSGRQFSNSRSEMNVSTLELGDSALYLCASRRQGPSYGYTFGSGTRLTVV.

This clone was seen more than once but under ten times. This chain links TRBV12-2 with TRBJ1-4. TRBV12-2 is an annotated pseudogene. The CDR3 loop spans 19 amino acids. The DNA of the CDR3 is TGTGCAAGTCGCTTAGCGCCGGATTGGCAGGGAGGCCTAAATGAAAAACTGTTTTTT. Amino acid sequence: CASRLAPDWQGGLNEKLFF.

The chain combines TRBV28 with TRBJ2-1; a possible D gene is TRBD1 (6 bases). Germline CDR1 MDHEN, CDR2 SYDVKM. Trimming cost V 2 bases and J 3 bases, with 17 bases left between them. The CDR3 runs to 17 residues. CDR3 loop: CASSLAPGRGHYNEQFF. DNA for the CDR3: TGTGCCAGCAGTTTAGCCCCTGGCAGGGGACACTACAATGAGCAGTTCTTC.

This clone was found once. V usage is TRBV6-5 and J usage is TRBJ1-2; no reliable D call. V was cut by 3 bases and J by 2 bases, with 7 bases left in between. CDR1 is MNHEY, CDR2 SVGAGI, per germline. This CDR3 contains 13 residues. This CDR3 is CASSYQENYGYTF. The CDR3 DNA follows: TGTGCCAGCAGTTATCAGGAAAACTATGGCTACACCTTC.

The chain employs TRBV19 and TRBJ2-3; TRBD1 agrees at 7 bases. J was trimmed by 3 bases and V by 2 bases; bases with no gene match: 14. Germline CDR1 reads LNHDA; CDR2 reads SQIVND (reference sequence). The CDR3 loop spans 18 amino acids. CDR3 protein: CASSIQTPSTGNTDTQYF. CDR3 sequence (DNA): TGTGCCAGTAGTATACAAACCCCGTCGACAGGGAATACAGATACGCAGTATTTT.

The chain carries TRBV13 and TRBJ2-7, with TRBD2 as a possible D gene (5 bases). V was clipped by 5 bases and J by 2 bases, with 10 bases between them. Germline V CDR1 and CDR2: PRHDT, FYEKMQ (reference sequence). CDR3 length: 13 residues. CDR3 coding DNA: TGTGCCAGCAGCCACGACGGGACCTACGAGCAGTACTTC. The encoded protein is CASSHDGTYEQYF. Variable domain in full (rest from reference TRBV13 and TRBJ2-7): AAGVIQSPRHLIKEKRETATLKCYPIPRHDTVYWYQQGPGQDPQFLISFYEKMQSDKGSIPDRFSAQQFSDYHSELNMSSLELGDSALYFCASSHDGTYEQYFGPGTRLTVT.

The gene calls are TRBV2 and TRBJ1-4, with 7 bases lining up with TRBD1. The ends lost 4 bases at V and 8 bases at J; junction bases unmatched: 4. This CDR3 has 13 residues. CDR1 is SNHLY and CDR2 is FYNNEI in the germline V gene. CDR3 nucleotides: TGTGCCAGCAGTGGTAGGACAGGAGAAAAACTGTTTTTT. Translated: CASSGRTGEKLFF. Full variable domain (remainder filled in from reference TRBV2 and TRBJ1-4): EPEVTQTPSHQVTQMGQEVILRCVPISNHLYFYWYRQILGQKVEFLVSFYNNEISEKSEIFDDQFSVERPDGSNFTLKIRSTKLEDSAMYFCASSGRTGEKLFFGSGTQLSVL.

This sequence joins TRBV5-1 and TRBJ1-4; 8 bases agree with TRBD1. The trim removed 0 bases at V and 8 bases at J, leaving 9 bases unmatched. The CDR3 sequence is 16 residues long. The V gene's germline CDR1 is SGHRS and CDR2 YFSETQ. CDR3 sequence (DNA): TGCGCCAGCAGCTTGGGGCAGGGGGCATCCCAAGAAAAACTGTTTTTT. Its protein product is CASSLGQGASQEKLFF. Full variable domain (outside the CDR3, taken from reference TRBV5-1 and TRBJ1-4): KAGVTQTPRYLIKTRGQQVTLSCSPISGHRSVSWYQQTPGQGLQFLFEYFSETQRNKGNFPGRFSGRQFSNSRSEMNVSTLELGDSALYLCASSLGQGASQEKLFFGSGTQLSVL.

The CDR3 DNA reads as TGTGCCAGCAGGGGGTGGGGAGGCAATGAGCAGTTCTTC. Amino acid sequence: CASRGWGGNEQFF. The rearrangement uses TRBV27 and TRBJ2-1; tentatively, D is TRBD2 (6 bases). This CDR3 is 13 amino acids long. Trimming took 6 bases from V and 6 from J, leaving 12 bases between them. Germline V gene data show CDR1 as MNHEY and CDR2 as SMNVEV (reference sequence).

CDR3 protein: CASSQGPTPGNEQFF. The CDR3 nucleotides read TGTGCCAGCAGCCAAGGTCCGACACCCGGCAATGAGCAGTTCTTC. The chain links TRBV3-1 (or the pseudogene TRBV3-2) to TRBJ2-1; D call uncertain. The CDR3 contains 15 residues. Germline V lookup: CDR1 LGHDT, CDR2 YNNKEL (reference sequence). Trimming stripped 1 base from V and 6 bases from J, with 13 bases between.

The CDR3 DNA is TGTGCCAGAAGCAGCTTCCTTAGACAGGGGCGTTTGAACACTGAAGCTTTCTTT. It translates to CARSSFLRQGRLNTEAFF. The chain combines TRBV5-3 with TRBJ1-1; 8 bases align to TRBD1. TRBV5-3 counts as an open reading frame of uncertain function. This CDR3 is 18 amino acids long. The V segment lost 4 bases and the J segment 0 bases; nucleotides outside the gene matches: 14.

The chain joins TRBV3-1 (or the pseudogene TRBV3-2) to TRBJ2-1, with 11 bases matching TRBD2. This CDR3 region has 18 residues. The J segment lost 4 bases and the V segment lost 3 bases, leaving 11 bases of the junction unmatched. CDR1 and CDR2 from the germline V gene are LGHDT and YNNKEL (reference sequence). CDR3: CASSHSKVASGGYNEQFF. The CDR3 nucleotides are TGTGCCAGCAGCCATTCGAAAGTCGCTAGCGGGGGGTACAATGAGCAGTTCTTC.

In its sample, this clone was seen a few times. V is TRBV27 and J is TRBJ2-7; D possibly corresponds to TRBD1 (6 bases). Germline V gene data show CDR1 as MNHEY and CDR2 as SMNVEV (reference sequence). The CDR3 is made up of 16 amino acids. V lost 5 bases, J lost 9 bases, and 26 bases lay in between. The CDR3, as DNA: TGTGCCAGCAGTCTCGATAAGGACAGCTCTAACCGGTGGCAGTACTTC. This codes for CASSLDKDSSNRWQYF.

The count of this clone is one. V is TRBV5-1 and J is TRBJ1-1; tentative D call: TRBD1 (5 bases). The germline V and J ends were trimmed by 4 bases and 4 bases, with 17 bases remaining between them. Germline CDR1 reads SGHRS; CDR2 reads YFSETQ. The CDR3 covers 15 residues. The CDR3 here is CASSTGSRGFTEAFF. The CDR3, as DNA: TGCGCCAGCAGCACGGGAAGTCGGGGGTTCACTGAAGCTTTCTTT.

The chain carries TRBV28 and TRBJ2-1; no clear D gene. Germline V gene data show CDR1 as MDHEN and CDR2 as SYDVKM. This CDR3 contains 13 residues. The V end was cut by 3 bases, the J end by 8 bases, with 11 bases between. The CDR3 DNA reads TGTGCCAGCAGTTTTAGATTAGCTGATGAGCAGTTCTTC. It encodes CASSFRLADEQFF.

The genes are TRBV5-1 and TRBJ2-2; 8 bases align to TRBD2. This CDR3 contains 14 residues. Germline assignment: CDR1 SGHRS and CDR2 YFSETQ. V gave up 2 bases and J gave up 3 bases; unmatched junction bases: 0. The chain's CDR3 is CASSFSGDTGELFF. The CDR3 DNA sequence: TGCGCCAGCAGCTTTAGCGGGGACACCGGGGAGCTGTTTTTT. The full variable domain, its missing parts supplied by reference TRBV5-1 and TRBJ2-2, is KAGVTQTPRYLIKTRGQQVTLSCSPISGHRSVSWYQQTPGQGLQFLFEYFSETQRNKGNFPGRFSGRQFSNSRSEMNVSTLELGDSALYLCASSFSGDTGELFFGEGSRLTVL.

This sequence joins TRBV19 and TRBJ1-6; D perhaps matches TRBD1 (5 bases). Germline values: CDR1 LNHDA, CDR2 SQIVND (reference sequence). Trimming removed 4 bases from V and 9 bases from J, with 19 bases in between. The CDR3 consists of 16 residues. The DNA for the CDR3 is TGTGCCAGTAGTACCCTCGCGACAGAAACTTCTTCACCCCTCCACTTT. Its translation: CASSTLATETSSPLHF.

The chain carries TRBV5-1 and TRBJ2-2, with a tentative D call TRBD2 (6 bases). Germline CDR1 is SGHRS and CDR2 is YFSETQ. The V end lost 1 base, the J end lost 2 bases, and 15 bases lay between the germline ends. The CDR3 is 17 amino acids. The CDR3 loop reads CASSLPVTGTNTGELFF. The CDR3 DNA sequence: TGCGCCAGCAGCTTGCCCGTGACGGGGACTAACACCGGGGAGCTGTTTTTT.

The chain couples TRBV30 to TRBJ2-7; weak D call: TRBD1 (6 bases). Per germline, CDR1 GTSNPN and CDR2 SVGIG (reference sequence). With 1 base removed from V and 7 bases from J, the gap between germline ends came to 20 bases. This CDR3 spans 15 amino acids. The CDR3 is CAWSARRLQGGEQYF. CDR3 nucleotides: TGTGCCTGGAGTGCCCGTCGCCTACAGGGTGGGGAGCAGTACTTC.

Points on this clone: This CDR3 is also generated by other DNA sequences in the sample. The rearrangement joins TRBV4-1 to TRBJ2-2; 9 bases are shared with TRBD2. Germline V CDR1 and CDR2: MGHRA, YSYEKL. The CDR3 is made up of 17 amino acids. J lost 0 bases, V lost 3 bases, and 5 bases had no gene match. The CDR3 DNA follows: TGCGCCAGCAGCCAGGGGCGGGGGGGCCCGAACACCGGGGAGCTGTTTTTT. Amino acid sequence: CASSQGRGGPNTGELFF.

The CDR3 protein is CAISERGHNSQPQHF. CDR3 nucleotides: TGTGCCATCAGTGAAAGGGGACACAATAGTCAGCCCCAGCATTTT. This chain connects TRBV10-3 to TRBJ1-5; TRBD1 is a possible D gene (6 bases). CDR3 length: 15 amino acids. Trimming cost V 3 bases and J 6 bases, with 15 bases left between them. The V gene's germline CDR1 is ENHRY and CDR2 SYGVKD.

The chain is built from TRBV5-8 and TRBJ1-5, with D possibly being TRBD1 (5 bases). The length of the CDR3 is 14 residues. The germline V gene has CDR1 SGHTS and CDR2 YDEGEE. The V end lost 0 bases, the J end lost 3 bases, and 7 bases lay between the germline ends. The CDR3 spells CASSLGTNNQPQHF. The CDR3 coding sequence is TGTGCCAGCAGCTTGGGGACAAACAATCAGCCCCAGCATTTT.